This T cell receptor (beta chain) was sequenced during a study of cytomegalovirus exposure and HLA in healthy donors. Only in-frame clones appear in the TCRdb table, and some are missing; sequencing was by immunoSEQ multiplex PCR. The sample records 120,000 or so clones, 86% being singletons. Material: PBMCs. This sequence originates from a man between 18 and 35 years old in good health and CMV-seronegative.

The CDR3: CAWSVRGTGSYEQYF. The CDR3 region has the DNA TGTGCCTGGAGTGTACGGGGGACAGGGAGCTACGAGCAGTACTTC. This rearrangement joins TRBV30 to TRBJ2-7; 9 bases are shared with TRBD1. V was clipped by 0 bases and J by 3 bases; unmatched bases: 6. Germline V gives CDR1 GTSNPN, CDR2 SVGIG (reference sequence). This CDR3 has 15 amino acids.